The source of this TCR beta chain is a study of regulatory T cells in long-lasting Graves disease. This CDR3 is 13 amino acids long. V was clipped by 1 base and J by 15 bases, with 16 bases between them. Germline assignment: CDR1 SEHNR and CDR2 FQNEAQ (reference sequence). This clonotype was found many times. Researchers made TCR beta libraries by using iRepertoire HTBI primers and running Arm-PCR on CDR3 regions. TCRdb recomputed calls from the multiplex PCR reads with MiXCR, one row per CDR3 protein. Of 390,000 or so distinct CDR3 sequences listed, about 11% are singletons. Time point reported: newly diagnosed GD, antithyroid drugs for less than 3 months. Isolated PBMC RNA provided the starting material for the TCR library. The same sample was also studied in work on T cells in Graves' hyperthyroidism and ophthalmopathy. Per that study: Stable Graves' hyperthyroidism denoted no ophthalmopathy progression over 18 months. Diagnosis rested on symptoms, serum thyroxine and TRAb, thyroid ultrasound, and orbital computed tomography. First-round RT-PCR targeting the TCR CDR3 was performed with the HTBI primer set. Classification by a 13 V-J model distinguished ophthalmopathy from stable hyperthyroidism.

This rearrangement joins TRBV7-9 to TRBJ2-1, with a tentative D call TRBD2 (6 bases). The clonotype was recovered from a woman aged 18 to 35 with Graves disease. The sample here was peripheral blood mononuclear cells (PBMCs), taken at new diagnosis, from a patient treated with antithyroid drugs. For the CDR3, the DNA is TGTGCCAGCAGCTTAGTGGGACGGCGGGACGCGTTCTTC. Its protein is CASSLVGRRDAFF.